This T cell receptor beta chain was recorded in a study of blood T cell repertoires in COVID-19. Study details: Some COVID-19 samples were acute and others convalescent; all came from the United States, Italy and Spain. In each case, the material was cDNA or gDNA derived from T cells, B-cell-depleted T cells, or PBMCs.

The protocol was immunoSEQ multiplex PCR, while the TCRdb copy is restricted to in-frame clones and leaves out a portion. This table holds 230,000 or so clones, roughly 84% found once. The CDR3 is made up of 15 amino acids. V was cut by 5 bases and J by 3 bases, with 13 bases left in between. Germline V lookup: CDR1 SGHVS, CDR2 FNYEAQ. Enrolled through a virtual design, the participants were between about 18 and 89 years of age and came from fewer than 30 US areas. Clinical histories supplied by participants themselves formed the basis of cohort assignment. This sequence originates from a woman aged 50 to 60 who had been exposed to COVID-19. The rearrangement links TRBV7-6 to TRBJ2-2; a weak D match, TRBD1 (5 bases). The specimen sequenced was PBMCs or T cells enriched from blood (not recorded which). Written as DNA, the CDR3 is TGTGCCAGCAGCCCCCGACAGAGCTACACCGGGGAGCTGTTTTTT. Its protein is CASSPRQSYTGELFF.